The present entry profiles one TCR beta chain with its context. In the original processing: Counts of nucleated cells, estimated from reference gene primer amplification, were obtained. Sequencing was performed with immunoSEQ multiplex PCR; in TCRdb, only in-frame clones are kept and a portion is missing. That table supplies the V and J calls and clone size; D and trimming were determined from the DNA. The data show approximately 31,000 clones, around 91% seen once. The sample is drawn from a study of blood T cell repertoires in COVID-19. CDR1 and CDR2 from the germline V gene are SQVTM and ANQGSEA. Trimming left V 5 bases short and J 2 bases short, with 13 bases between. This CDR3 spans 13 amino acids.

V gene TRBV29-1 combines with J gene TRBJ2-7; tentative D call: TRBD1 (5 bases). The TCR sequence derives from a man aged 60 to 69 with active COVID-19. The sequencing sample was made of peripheral blood. CDR3 bases: TGCAGCGTTAGGGTAACAGGAGCCTACGAGCAGTACTTC. It encodes CSVRVTGAYEQYF.